The entry below gives a single T cell receptor (beta chain) sequence along with its context. This record comes from a study of blood T cell repertoires in COVID-19. Study in general: Samples representing acute and convalescent COVID-19 were sourced from the United States, Italy and Spain. PBMCs, B-cell-depleted T cells, or T cells provided the cDNA or gDNA that made up the material.

Method: immunoSEQ multiplex PCR; TCRdb's copy keeps in-frame clones and lacks some. The table records about 270,000 clones, around 88% of them present only once. Participant ages covered roughly 18 to 89 years across 20 to 30 US areas. Clinical history reported by participants formed the basis on which cohorts were assigned. This CDR3 region has 14 residues. Trimming removed 0 bases at V and 3 bases at J, with 9 bases between. The germline V gene encodes CDR1 SGHVT and CDR2 SQSDAQ. The V and J genes are TRBV7-4 and TRBJ2-7, with D possibly being TRBD2 (6 bases). Material for sequencing was PBMCs or T cells enriched from blood (not recorded which). The source of this sequence is a woman aged 40 to 55 with acute COVID-19. The CDR3 here is CASSLAGGYYEQYV. For the CDR3, the DNA is TGTGCCAGCAGCTTAGCGGGAGGATACTACGAGCAGTACGTC.